This T cell receptor (beta chain) is from a study of cytomegalovirus exposure and HLA in healthy donors. The trim removed 1 base at V and 3 bases at J, leaving 6 bases unmatched. This CDR3 has 17 amino acids. Germline lookup yields CDR1 LNHDA and CDR2 SQIVND (reference sequence). Healthy bone marrow donors made up the cohort. PCR amplification relied on 60 Vbeta primers (plus 13 Jbeta primers). TCRdb's copy holds only in-frame clones and misses some; the assay was immunoSEQ multiplex PCR. The sample carries over 100,000 clones, 75% to 80% recorded once. The source material was PBMCs. This chain joins TRBV19 and TRBJ2-3; 11 bases align to TRBD2. The sequence came from a male donor in good health and CMV-seropositive. CDR3 region: CASSIGIAGGPTDTQYF. For the CDR3, the DNA is TGTGCCAGTAGTATAGGAATAGCGGGAGGGCCGACAGATACGCAGTATTTT.